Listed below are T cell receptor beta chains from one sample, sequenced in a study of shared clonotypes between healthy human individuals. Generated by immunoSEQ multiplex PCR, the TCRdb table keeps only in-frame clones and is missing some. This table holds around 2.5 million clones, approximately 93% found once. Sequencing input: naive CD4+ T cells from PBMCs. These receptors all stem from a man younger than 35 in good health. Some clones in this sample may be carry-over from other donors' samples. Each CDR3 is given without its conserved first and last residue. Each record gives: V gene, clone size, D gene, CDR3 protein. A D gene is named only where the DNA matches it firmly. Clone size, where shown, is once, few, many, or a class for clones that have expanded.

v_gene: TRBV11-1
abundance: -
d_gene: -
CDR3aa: ASSLGNRNTEAF

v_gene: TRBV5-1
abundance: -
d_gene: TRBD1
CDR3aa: ASSSEAGGSYEQY

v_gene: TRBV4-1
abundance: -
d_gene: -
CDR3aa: ASSQGGAGVNSYEQY

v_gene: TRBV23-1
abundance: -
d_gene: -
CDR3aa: ASKREEGGEQY

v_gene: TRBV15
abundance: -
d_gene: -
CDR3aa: ATSREALSKGSAF

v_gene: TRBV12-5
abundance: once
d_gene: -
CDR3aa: ASGLARGPQY

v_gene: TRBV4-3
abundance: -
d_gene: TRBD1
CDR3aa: ASSQSTGRAYEQY

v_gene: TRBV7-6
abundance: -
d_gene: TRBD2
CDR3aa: ASSFGTSGIGDEQF

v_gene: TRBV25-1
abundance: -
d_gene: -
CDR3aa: ASSEPPRVGHETQY

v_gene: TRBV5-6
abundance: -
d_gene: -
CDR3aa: ASSLLGNSGANVLT

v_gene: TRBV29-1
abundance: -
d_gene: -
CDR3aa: SVELLDKNTEAF

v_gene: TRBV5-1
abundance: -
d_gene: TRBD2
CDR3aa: ASRLVLAGGLNEQF

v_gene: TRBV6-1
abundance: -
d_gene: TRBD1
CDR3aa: ASISDRTFSYEQY

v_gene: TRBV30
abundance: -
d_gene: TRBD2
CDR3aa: AWSEWLAGRTDTQY